A selection of T cell receptor beta chains follows, all from one sample in a study of PD-1 blockade in classical Hodgkin lymphoma. Assay used: immunoSEQ multiplex PCR; TCRdb lists only in-frame clones, some missing. The repertoire consists of under 60,000 clones, with approximately 89% occurring once and the leading ten covering approximately 7%. The sequencing here drew on peripheral blood mononuclear cells (PBMCs), taken before the fourth cycle of nivolumab. The receptors here all came from a human donor with classical Hodgkin lymphoma. Both conserved end residues are part of each CDR3. The order of the fields is clone size, D gene, V gene, J gene, CDR3 DNA, CDR3 protein. The D gene is left open where the match is weak. Size is omitted from some rows. Given values are once, few, many or a class for expanded clones.

>-|TRBD1|TRBV28|TRBJ1-4
TGTGCCAGCAGTTCCCCGGGACAGGGCGTCGAAAAACTGTTTTTT
CASSSPGQGVEKLFF
>-|-|TRBV5-6|TRBJ1-1
TGTGCCAGCAGCTTAGCCAGTAACACTGAAGCTTTCTTT
CASSLASNTEAFF
>-|-|TRBV5-1|TRBJ2-7
TGCGCCAGCACGGCAGGGCTCGAGCAGTACTTC
CASTAGLEQYF
>-|-|TRBV29-1|TRBJ1-2
TGCAGCGTTGAAAGGCACGATGGCTACACCTTC
CSVERHDGYTF
>-|-|TRBV7-2|TRBJ2-2
TGTGCCAGCAGTCCACGTGGTGGAGCCCCCACCGGGGAGCTGTTTTTT
CASSPRGGAPTGELFF
>-|-|TRBV9|TRBJ2-2
TGTGCCAGCAGCGTGGGCAGCCCCGGGACCGGGGAGCTGTTTTTT
CASSVGSPGTGELFF
>-|-|TRBV6-5|TRBJ2-6
TGTGCCAGCAGTGGAACAGCCTCTGGGGCCAACGTCCTGACTTTC
CASSGTASGANVLTF
>-|-|TRBV6-5|TRBJ2-3
TGTGCCAGCAGTTACTCGGGCCTCGGAACAGATACGCAGTATTTT
CASSYSGLGTDTQYF
>-|-|TRBV29-1|TRBJ2-3
TGCAGCGTTGACAGGGGTCCTGCAGATACGCAGTATTTT
CSVDRGPADTQYF
>-|TRBD2|TRBV6-1|TRBJ2-2
TGTGCCAGCAGGGCGGGAGTCACCGGGGAGCTGTTTTTT
CASRAGVTGELFF
>-|-|TRBV7-3|TRBJ2-2
TGTGCCAGCAGCCCAAAGAACACCGGGGAGCTGTTTTTT
CASSPKNTGELFF
>-|TRBD2|TRBV7-2|TRBJ2-7
TGTGCCAGCAGCTTAGGCGGCGGGGGGGGCGAGCAGTACTTC
CASSLGGGGGEQYF
>-|TRBD2|TRBV7-2|TRBJ2-3
TGTGCCAGCAGCCCCCGGGCTAGCGGCCCAGATACGCAGTATTTT
CASSPRASGPDTQYF
>-|-|TRBV11-2|TRBJ2-7
TGTGCCAGCAGCTCCGGTTCCTACGAGCAGTACTTC
CASSSGSYEQYF
>-|-|TRBV5-1|TRBJ1-2
TGCGCCAGCAGCTTGATTTCAGCCTACTATGGCTACACCTTC
CASSLISAYYGYTF
>-|TRBD1|TRBV27|TRBJ1-4
TGTGCCAGCAGTCCAGGGGGGGGCCCCTCAACTAATGAAAAACTGTTTTTT
CASSPGGGPSTNEKLFF
>-|TRBD1|TRBV4-2|TRBJ2-7
TGTGCCAGCAGCCCTGGACAGGGGGCGGACGAGCAGTACTTC
CASSPGQGADEQYF
>few|-|TRBV21-1|TRBJ2-4
TGTGCCAGCAGCGAGGGGGGCAGGTTTAGAAACATTCAGTACTTC
CASSEGGRFRNIQYF
>-|-|TRBV29-1|TRBJ1-2
TGCAGCGTTGACATGGGACTCTATGGCTACACCTTC
CSVDMGLYGYTF
>-|-|TRBV5-1|TRBJ2-1
TGCGCCAGCAGCTTGCAGAGCTCCTACAATGAGCAGTTCTTC
CASSLQSSYNEQFF
>-|TRBD1|TRBV19|TRBJ1-6
TGTGCCAGTAGTACCCAGGACAGGGGGGGTTCACCCCTCCACTTT
CASSTQDRGGSPLHF
>-|TRBD2|TRBV28|TRBJ2-7
TGTGCCAGCAGTTTAACGGGAGGGCTCCGCGAGCAGTACTTC
CASSLTGGLREQYF
>few|-|TRBV13|TRBJ2-7
TGTGCCAGCAGCTTCTACTACGAGCAGTACTTC
CASSFYYEQYF
>-|-|TRBV4-1|TRBJ2-7
TGCGCCAGCAGCCAAGGGGTCTCCGAGCAGTACTTC
CASSQGVSEQYF
>few|-|TRBV18|TRBJ2-7
TGTGCCAGCTCACCACCGGCTGTGGGGCCGGCCTACGAGCAGTACTTC
CASSPPAVGPAYEQYF
>once|-|TRBV21-1|TRBJ2-6
TGTGCCAGCAGCGAATCCTCTGGGGCCAACGTCCTGACTTTC
CASSESSGANVLTF
>-|-|TRBV6-1|TRBJ2-3
TGTGCCAGCAGCCGGGGGAGTGGGAACACAGATACGCAGTATTTT
CASSRGSGNTDTQYF